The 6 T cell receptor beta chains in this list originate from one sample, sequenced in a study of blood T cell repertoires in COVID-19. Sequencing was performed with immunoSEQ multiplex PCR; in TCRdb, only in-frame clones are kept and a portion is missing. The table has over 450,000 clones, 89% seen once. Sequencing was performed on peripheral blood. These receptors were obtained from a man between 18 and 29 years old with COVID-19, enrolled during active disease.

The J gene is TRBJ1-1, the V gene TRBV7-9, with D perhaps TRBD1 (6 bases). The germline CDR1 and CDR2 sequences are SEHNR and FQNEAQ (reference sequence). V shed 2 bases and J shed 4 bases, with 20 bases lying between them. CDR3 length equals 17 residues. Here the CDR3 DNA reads TGTGCCAGCAGCTTAATGGGGGCCCCGGGGACCGGCACTGAAGCTTTCTTT. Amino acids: CASSLMGAPGTGTEAFF.

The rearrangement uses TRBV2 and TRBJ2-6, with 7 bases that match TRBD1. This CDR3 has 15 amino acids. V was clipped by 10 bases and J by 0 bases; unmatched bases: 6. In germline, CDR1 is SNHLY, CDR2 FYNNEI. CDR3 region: CAIRDSVSGANVLTF. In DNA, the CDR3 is TGTGCCATCAGGGACAGCGTCTCTGGGGCCAACGTCCTGACTTTC.

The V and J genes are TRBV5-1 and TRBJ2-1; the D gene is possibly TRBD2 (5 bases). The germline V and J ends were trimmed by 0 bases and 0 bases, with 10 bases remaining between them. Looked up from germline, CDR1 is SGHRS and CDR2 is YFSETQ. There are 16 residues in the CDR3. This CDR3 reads CASSLGRRSSYNEQFF. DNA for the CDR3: TGCGCCAGCAGCTTGGGACGGAGGAGCTCCTACAATGAGCAGTTCTTC.

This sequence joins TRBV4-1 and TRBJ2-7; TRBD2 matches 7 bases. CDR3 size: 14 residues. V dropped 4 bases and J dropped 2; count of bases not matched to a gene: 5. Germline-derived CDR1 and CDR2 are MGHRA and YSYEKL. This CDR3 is CASSLGAGAYEQYF. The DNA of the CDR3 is TGCGCCAGCAGCCTTGGTGCGGGGGCCTACGAGCAGTACTTC.

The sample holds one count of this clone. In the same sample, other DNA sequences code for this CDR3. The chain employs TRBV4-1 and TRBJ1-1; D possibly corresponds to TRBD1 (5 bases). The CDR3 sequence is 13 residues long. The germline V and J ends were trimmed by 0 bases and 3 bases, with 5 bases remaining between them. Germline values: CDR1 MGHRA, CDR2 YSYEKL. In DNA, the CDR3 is TGCGCCAGCAGCCAAGACAGGGACACTGAAGCTTTCTTT. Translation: CASSQDRDTEAFF.

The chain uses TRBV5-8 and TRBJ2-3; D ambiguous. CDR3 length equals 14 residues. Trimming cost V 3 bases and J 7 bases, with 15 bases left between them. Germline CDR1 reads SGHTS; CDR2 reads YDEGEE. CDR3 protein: CASSSRNTQYTQYF. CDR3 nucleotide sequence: TGTGCCAGCAGCTCCCGAAACACACAGTATACGCAGTATTTT.